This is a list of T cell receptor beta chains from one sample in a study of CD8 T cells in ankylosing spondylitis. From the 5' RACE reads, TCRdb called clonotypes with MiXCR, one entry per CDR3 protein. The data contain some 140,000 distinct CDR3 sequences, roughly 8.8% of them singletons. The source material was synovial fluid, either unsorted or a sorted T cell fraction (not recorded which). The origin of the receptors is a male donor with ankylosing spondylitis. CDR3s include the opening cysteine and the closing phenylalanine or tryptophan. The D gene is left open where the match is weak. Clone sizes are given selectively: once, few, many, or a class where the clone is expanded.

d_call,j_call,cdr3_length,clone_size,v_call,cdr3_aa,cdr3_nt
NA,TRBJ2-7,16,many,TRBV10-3,CAISGPFGGAGYEQYF,TGTGCCATCAGTGGGCCCTTTGGGGGCGCGGGCTACGAGCAGTACTTC
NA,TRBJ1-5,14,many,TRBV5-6,CASSLAHSNQPQHF,TGTGCCAGCAGCTTGGCCCATAGCAATCAGCCCCAGCATTTT
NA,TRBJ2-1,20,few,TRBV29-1,CSVENPRDGVSLRPYNEQFF,TGCAGCGTTGAAAACCCCAGGGATGGCGTTAGCCTCCGTCCCTACAATGAGCAGTTCTTC
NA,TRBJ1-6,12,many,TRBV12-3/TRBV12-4,CASSFLNSPLHF,TGTGCCAGCAGTTTTCTCAATTCACCCCTCCACTTT
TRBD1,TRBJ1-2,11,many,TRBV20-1,CSATRGFGYTF,TGCAGTGCTACCAGGGGGTTTGGCTACACCTTC
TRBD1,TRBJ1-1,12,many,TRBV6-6,CASDREGTEAFF,TGTGCCAGCGACAGGGAGGGCACTGAAGCTTTCTTT
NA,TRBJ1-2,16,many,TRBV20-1,CSAPLTSRLRMDGYTF,TGCAGTGCCCCTCTCACAAGTCGGTTAAGGATGGATGGCTACACCTTC
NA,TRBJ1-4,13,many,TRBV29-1,CSVVTIVSGKLFF,TGCAGCGTTGTGACAATCGTCTCCGGAAAACTGTTTTTT
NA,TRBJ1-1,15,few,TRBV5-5,CASSLQGHSNTEAFF,TGTGCCAGCAGCTTGCAGGGACACTCGAACACTGAAGCTTTCTTT
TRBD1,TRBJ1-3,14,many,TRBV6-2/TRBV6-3,CASSRTGEGNTIYF,TGTGCCAGCAGCCGGACAGGGGAAGGAAACACCATATATTTT
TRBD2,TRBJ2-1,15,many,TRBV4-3,CASSLEWTSGNEQFF,TGCGCCAGCAGCCTGGAGTGGACTAGTGGTAATGAGCAGTTCTTC
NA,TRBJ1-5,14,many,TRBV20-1,CSARGGTENQPQHF,TGCAGTGCTAGAGGCGGAACAGAGAATCAGCCCCAGCATTTT
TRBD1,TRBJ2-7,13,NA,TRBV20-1,CSAPSRGTGEQYF,TGCAGTGCTCCAAGCAGGGGGACGGGCGAGCAGTACTTC
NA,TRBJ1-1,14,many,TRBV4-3,CASSHYGVDAEAFF,TGCGCCAGCAGCCATTATGGGGTCGACGCTGAAGCTTTCTTT
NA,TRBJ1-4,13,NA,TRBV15,CATSREGAGKLFF,TGTGCCACCAGCAGGGAGGGCGCTGGGAAACTGTTTTTT
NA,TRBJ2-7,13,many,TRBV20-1,CSARRDDPYEQYF,TGCAGTGCTAGACGGGACGACCCCTACGAGCAGTACTTC
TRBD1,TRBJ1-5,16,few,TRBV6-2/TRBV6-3,CASSGQARDSNQPQHF,TGTGCCAGCAGTGGACAGGCGCGGGATAGCAATCAGCCCCAGCATTTT
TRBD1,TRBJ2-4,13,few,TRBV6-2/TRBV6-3,CASRKQGVNIQYF,TGTGCCAGCAGGAAACAGGGGGTGAACATTCAGTACTTC
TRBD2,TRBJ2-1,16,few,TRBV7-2,CASSIRRLAGGGEQFF,TGTGCCAGCAGCATACGGCGACTAGCGGGAGGGGGTGAGCAGTTCTTC
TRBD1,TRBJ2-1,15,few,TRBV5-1,CASSRGQGWYNEQFF,TGCGCCAGCAGCAGAGGACAGGGGTGGTACAATGAGCAGTTCTTC
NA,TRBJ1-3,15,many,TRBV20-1,CSARSGSSSGNTIYF,TGCAGTGCTAGGAGCGGGTCTAGCTCTGGAAACACCATATATTTT
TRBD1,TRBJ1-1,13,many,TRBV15,CATSISGGAGAFF,TGTGCCACCAGCATTTCAGGGGGCGCGGGAGCTTTCTTT
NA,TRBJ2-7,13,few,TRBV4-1,CASSFRDNHEQYF,TGCGCCAGCAGCTTTCGGGACAACCACGAGCAGTACTTC
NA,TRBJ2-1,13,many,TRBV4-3,CASSPGAYNEQFF,TGCGCCAGCAGCCCCGGGGCCTACAATGAGCAGTTCTTC
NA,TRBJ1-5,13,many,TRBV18,CASSLGGYQPQHF,TGTGCCAGCTCACTCGGGGGGTATCAGCCCCAGCATTTT
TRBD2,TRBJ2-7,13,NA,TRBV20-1,CSARALAALEQYF,TGCAGTGCTAGAGCGCTAGCGGCGCTGGAGCAGTACTTC
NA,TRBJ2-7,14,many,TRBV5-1,CASSFQGGLYEQYF,TGCGCCAGCAGCTTTCAGGGGGGCCTGTACGAGCAGTACTTC
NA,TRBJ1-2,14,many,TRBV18,CASSPVTAPYGYTF,TGTGCCAGCTCCCCAGTAACCGCACCCTATGGCTACACCTTC
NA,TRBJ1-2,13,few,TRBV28,CASSFWRTYGYTF,TGTGCCAGCAGTTTCTGGCGGACGTATGGCTACACCTTC
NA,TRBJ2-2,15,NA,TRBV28,CASSPGDGDTGELFF,TGTGCCAGCAGCCCAGGTGATGGGGACACCGGGGAGCTGTTTTTT
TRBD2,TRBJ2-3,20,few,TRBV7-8,CASSQLGLAGGPWDTDTQYF,TGTGCCAGCAGCCAGCTGGGACTAGCGGGAGGGCCTTGGGACACAGATACGCAGTATTTT
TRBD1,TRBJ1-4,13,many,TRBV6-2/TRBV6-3,CASSRDRHEKLFF,TGTGCCAGCAGCCGGGACAGACATGAAAAACTGTTTTTT
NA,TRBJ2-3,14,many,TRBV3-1,CASSQLTAGDTQYF,TGTGCCAGCAGCCAACTTACTGCGGGCGATACGCAGTATTTT
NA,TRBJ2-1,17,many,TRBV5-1,CASSRALAASSYNEQFF,TGCGCCAGCAGCAGAGCTCTAGCAGCTAGCTCCTACAATGAGCAGTTCTTC
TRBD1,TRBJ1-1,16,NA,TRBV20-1,CSARAGTGGMFAEAFF,TGCAGTGCTAGGGCGGGGACAGGGGGGATGTTCGCTGAAGCTTTCTTT
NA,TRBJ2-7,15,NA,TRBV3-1,CASSPDYPPYREQYF,TGTGCCAGCAGCCCCGACTACCCCCCATATCGCGAGCAGTACTTC
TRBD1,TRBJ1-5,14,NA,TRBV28,CASSLDRGYQPQHF,TGTGCCAGCAGTTTAGACAGGGGTTATCAGCCCCAGCATTTT
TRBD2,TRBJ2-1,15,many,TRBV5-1,CASSLGLAPYNEQFF,TGCGCCAGCAGCTTGGGACTAGCGCCTTACAATGAGCAGTTCTTC
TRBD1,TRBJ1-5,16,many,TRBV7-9,CASSLAWDRSNQPQHF,TGTGCCAGCAGCTTAGCCTGGGACAGGAGCAATCAGCCCCAGCATTTT
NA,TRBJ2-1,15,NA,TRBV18,CASSPRTGAYNEQFF,TGTGCCAGCTCACCGCGGACGGGAGCCTACAATGAGCAGTTCTTC
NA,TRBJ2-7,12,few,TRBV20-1,CSASVGLGEQYF,TGCAGTGCTAGCGTGGGCCTAGGCGAGCAGTACTTC
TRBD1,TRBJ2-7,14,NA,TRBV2,CASSSGTGGNEQYF,TGTGCCAGCAGTTCCGGGACAGGGGGAAACGAGCAGTACTTC
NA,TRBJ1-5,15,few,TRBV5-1,CASSFDGDGNQPQHF,TGCGCCAGCAGCTTTGATGGGGACGGCAATCAGCCCCAGCATTTT
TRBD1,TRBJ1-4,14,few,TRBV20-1,CSASYGQGNEKLFF,TGCAGTGCTAGTTACGGACAGGGGAATGAAAAACTGTTTTTT
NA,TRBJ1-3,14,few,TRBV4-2,CASSQQGERNTIYF,TGTGCCAGCAGCCAACAGGGTGAGCGAAACACCATATATTTT